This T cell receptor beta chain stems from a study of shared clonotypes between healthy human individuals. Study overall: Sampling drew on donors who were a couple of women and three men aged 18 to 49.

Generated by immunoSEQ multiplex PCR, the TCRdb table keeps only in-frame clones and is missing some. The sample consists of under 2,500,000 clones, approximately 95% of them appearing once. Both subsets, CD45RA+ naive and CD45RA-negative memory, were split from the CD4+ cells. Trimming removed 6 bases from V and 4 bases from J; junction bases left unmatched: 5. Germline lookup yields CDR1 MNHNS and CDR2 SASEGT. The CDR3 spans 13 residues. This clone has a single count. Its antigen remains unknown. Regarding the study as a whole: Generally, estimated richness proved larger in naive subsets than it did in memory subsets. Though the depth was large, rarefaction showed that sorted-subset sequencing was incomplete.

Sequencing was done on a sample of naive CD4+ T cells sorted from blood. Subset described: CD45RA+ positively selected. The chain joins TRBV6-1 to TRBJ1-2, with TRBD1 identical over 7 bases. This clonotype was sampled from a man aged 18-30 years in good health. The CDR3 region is CASRGGQFYGYTF. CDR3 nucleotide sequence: TGTGCCAGCAGGGGGGGACAGTTCTATGGCTACACCTTC.